The next 23 T cell receptor beta chains were all read from a single sample in a study of breast tumors, draining lymph nodes, adjacent tissues. TCRdb itself ran the multiplex PCR reads through MiXCR, one entry per CDR3 protein. The top ten clones hold under 50% of a sample with about 13,000 distinct CDR3 sequences, over 45% of them seen once. What was sequenced was tumor-adjacent breast tissue. Receptors originate from a female donor with breast cancer. Some clones in this sample may be carry-over from other donors' samples.

The chain employs TRBV4-2 and TRBJ1-4, with TRBD1 identical over 7 bases. V dropped 3 bases and J dropped 1; count of bases not matched to a gene: 2. Germline CDR1 and CDR2: LGHNA and YNFKEQ. The CDR3 extends over 15 amino acids. The chain's CDR3 is CASSQGDRTNEKLFF. CDR3 DNA: TGTGCCAGCAGCCAGGGGGACAGAACTAATGAAAAACTGTTTTTT.

Points on this clonotype: At one boundary the junction diverges from the germline segment, which might be a read error. The V and J genes are TRBV20-1 and TRBJ2-1, with TRBD2 matching 7 bases. Germline assignment: CDR1 DFQATT and CDR2 SNEGSKA (reference sequence). The CDR3 extends over 11 amino acids. The CDR3 sequence: CSARVGRDQSF. The CDR3 region has the DNA TGCAGTGCTAGGGTAGGGAGGGACCAGTCCTTC.

The chain recombines TRBV19 with TRBJ1-5; possible D gene TRBD1, 6 bases. Germline V gene data show CDR1 as LNHDA and CDR2 as SQIVND (reference sequence). The CDR3 has 12 amino acids. Trimming removed 7 bases at V and 6 bases at J, with 10 bases between. Here the CDR3 DNA reads TGTGCCAGTAACAGGGCCGGTCAGCCCCAGCATTTT. Translated: CASNRAGQPQHF.

This rearrangement joins TRBV7-2 to TRBJ1-2; D uncertain. The V end was cut by 1 base, the J end by 3 bases, with 6 bases between. Looked up from germline, CDR1 is SGHTA and CDR2 is FQGNSA. The length of the CDR3 is 13 residues. CDR3 sequence reads: CASSLGPDYGYTF. DNA for the CDR3: TGTGCCAGCAGCTTAGGCCCCGACTATGGCTACACCTTC.

The chain joins TRBV20-1 to TRBJ2-5; D possibly corresponds to TRBD2 (6 bases). The CDR3 totals 12 residues. V lost 5 bases and J lost 3, with 10 bases in between. The germline V gene has CDR1 DFQATT and CDR2 SNEGSKA (reference sequence). DNA of the CDR3: TGCAGTGCTTTGCGGGGTAAAGAGACCCAGTACTTC. Translating it yields CSALRGKETQYF.

As to this clonotype: The germline gene is not matched at one end of the junction; a read error may be the cause. The chain joins TRBV6-1 to TRBJ1-5; D ambiguous. Germline V gene lookup returns CDR1 MNHNS and CDR2 SASEGT. The CDR3 has 12 residues. DNA for the CDR3: TGTGCCAGCAGTTTATACAATCAGCCCCAGCGTTTT. Its translation: CASSLYNQPQRF.

This clonotype has at least ten counts. This sequence may be a read error, since a much larger clone differs from it by one base. The chain links TRBV11-2 to TRBJ2-7, with 10 positions matching TRBD2. Per the germline V gene, CDR1 is SGHAT and CDR2 is FQNNGV. Losses at the gene ends were 5 bases for V and 2 bases for J; bases not matched to a gene: 6. The CDR3 runs 15 residues. The CDR3 DNA follows: TGTGCCAGCAGCGTGGGGACTAGCGAGACCTACGAGCAGTACTTC. It yields the protein CASSVGTSETYEQYF.

V gene TRBV7-2 combines with J gene TRBJ2-7, with 10 bases lining up with TRBD1. The CDR3 totals 15 residues. The V gene's germline CDR1 is SGHTA and CDR2 FQGNSA. Trimming at V came to 4 bases and at J to 4 bases, leaving 7 bases not matched to a gene. The CDR3 protein is CASSSGQGTFYEQYF. DNA for the CDR3: TGTGCCAGCAGCTCGGGACAGGGGACTTTTTACGAGCAGTACTTC.

A note on this clonotype: Mismatch with germline at one junction end may stem from a read error. V usage is TRBV19 and J usage is TRBJ2-4, with 8 bases aligning to TRBD2. From germline, CDR1 is LNHDA and CDR2 SQIVND (reference sequence). This CDR3 is built from 17 residues. This CDR3 reads CASSILSGGRAKNIQSF. The CDR3 nucleotides read TGTGCCAGTAGTATTCTGAGCGGGGGCCGTGCCAAAAACATTCAGTCCTTC.

A few counts support this clonotype. The chain employs TRBV7-2 and TRBJ2-7; D is perhaps TRBD2 (6 bases). This CDR3 has 16 amino acids. CDR1 and CDR2 (germline): SGHTA, FQGNSA. The V and J ends lost 0 bases and 5 bases respectively, with 17 bases between them. This chain's CDR3 is CASSLAVGGGVDEQYF. CDR3 in DNA: TGTGCCAGCAGCTTAGCGGTGGGGGGAGGAGTGGACGAGCAGTACTTC.

The chain uses TRBV30 and TRBJ1-4, with D possibly matching TRBD1 (6 bases). This CDR3 spans 13 amino acids. CDR1 is GTSNPN, CDR2 SVGIG, per germline (reference sequence). The V and J ends lost 8 bases and 3 bases respectively, with 13 bases between them. As DNA, the CDR3 is TGTGCCGGTGAGACAGGCCCTAATGAAAAACTGTTTTTT. Amino acid sequence: CAGETGPNEKLFF.

This clonotype was counted many times. V usage is TRBV14 and J usage is TRBJ2-1; 10 positions match TRBD2. Germline CDR1 reads SGHDN; CDR2 reads FVKESK. The CDR3 covers 19 residues. Germline trimming cut 0 bases from V and 7 bases from J; bases unmatched to any gene: 15. The CDR3 sequence: CASSQERWQREGLRNEQFF. DNA of the CDR3: TGTGCCAGCAGCCAAGAAAGATGGCAGCGGGAGGGCCTTCGTAATGAGCAGTTCTTC.

This sequence joins TRBV9 and TRBJ2-7; a possible D gene is TRBD1 (5 bases). Germline lookup yields CDR1 SGDLS and CDR2 YYNGEE. Deletions cut 4 bases from V and 1 base from J, with 12 bases between. CDR3 size: 14 residues. CDR3 bases: TGTGCCAGCAGCACCCAGGGAAATTCCTACGAGCAGTACTTC. It is translated as CASSTQGNSYEQYF. Using reference TRBV9 and TRBJ2-7 for the parts outside the CDR3, the full variable domain is DSGVTQTPKHLITATGQRVTLRCSPRSGDLSVYWYQQSLDQGLQFLIQYYNGEERAKGNILERFSAQQFPDLHSELNLSSLELGDSALYFCASSTQGNSYEQYFGPGTRLTVT.

The chain couples TRBV9 to TRBJ2-3; D is possibly TRBD1 or TRBD2 (6 bases each). CDR3 length: 13 amino acids. Trimming cost V 0 bases and J 14 bases, with 16 bases left between them. Germline CDR1 is SGDLS and CDR2 is YYNGEE. The CDR3 sequence: CASSVGGRDLVYF. The CDR3 DNA is TGTGCCAGCAGCGTAGGGGGGCGGGACCTCGTGTATTTT.

Turning to this clonotype: The junction departs from the called germline gene at one end, perhaps through a read error. The V gene is TRBV20-1, the J gene TRBJ1-6; no firm D call. Germline lookup yields CDR1 DFQATT and CDR2 SNEGSKA (reference sequence). This CDR3 comprises 14 residues. The CDR3 nucleotides are TGCAGTGCAGACTTCCGGGAGAGAGATTCCCCCCTCCACTTT. Translation: CSADFRERDSPLHF.

The chain is built from TRBV12-3 or TRBV12-4 and TRBJ2-5; 9 nucleotides agree with TRBD2. The CDR3 sequence is 16 residues long. V shed 7 bases and J 5 bases; nucleotides not matched to a gene: 14. CDR3 protein: CASTEGGGRAQETQYF. DNA for the CDR3: TGTGCCAGCACCGAAGGAGGCGGGAGGGCCCAGGAGACCCAGTACTTC.

The V gene is TRBV4-1, the J gene TRBJ2-3; 7 nucleotides agree with TRBD2. Germline assignment: CDR1 MGHRA and CDR2 YSYEKL. The CDR3 has 16 amino acids. V trimming: 4 bases; J trimming: 2 bases; junction bases outside the gene matches: 9. CDR3 region: CASSLWEGVATDTQYF. In DNA form, the CDR3 reads TGCGCCAGCAGCCTCTGGGAGGGAGTGGCCACAGATACGCAGTATTTT.

Within the sample, this clonotype is medium-sized. The chain has TRBV7-8 and TRBJ2-2, with D perhaps TRBD2 (7 bases). Germline CDR1 and CDR2: SGHVS and FQNEAQ. V was pared by 7 bases and J by 4 bases, with 19 bases between. The CDR3 is 16 residues long. This CDR3 is CASTSQGGGGTGELFF. CDR3 sequence (DNA): TGTGCCAGCACCTCTCAGGGAGGGGGAGGCACCGGGGAGCTGTTTTTT. The full variable domain, in which reference TRBV7-8 and TRBJ2-2 provide the parts outside the CDR3, is GAGVSQSPRYKVAKRGQDVALRCDPISGHVSLFWYQQALGQGPEFLTYFQNEAQLDKSGLPSDRFFAERPEGSVSTLKIQRTQQEDSAVYLCASTSQGGGGTGELFFGEGSRLTVL.

Of note for this clonotype: A much more abundant neighbour one base away suggests this may be a read error. The genes are TRBV19 and TRBJ1-1, with a tentative D call TRBD1 (6 bases). Germline V gives CDR1 LNHDA, CDR2 SQIVND (reference sequence). The germline V and J ends were trimmed by 8 bases and 3 bases, with 13 bases remaining between them. The CDR3 contains 13 residues. In DNA form, the CDR3 reads TGTGCCAGTGGTTGGTCAGGGGACACTGAAGCTTTCTTT. This translates into CASGWSGDTEAFF.

V is TRBV20-1 and J is TRBJ2-5; TRBD2 agrees at 7 bases. The V gene's germline CDR1 is DFQATT and CDR2 SNEGSKA (reference sequence). The CDR3 spans 12 residues. Unmatched junction bases numbered 3, after V lost 3 bases and J lost 5 bases. Here the CDR3 reads CSARRGGETQYF. CDR3 in DNA: TGCAGTGCTAGGAGGGGAGGGGAGACCCAGTACTTC.

The J gene is TRBJ1-5, the V gene TRBV6-1; the D gene is possibly TRBD1 (5 bases). The CDR3 is made up of 16 amino acids. Deletions cut 5 bases from V and 5 bases from J, with 19 bases between. Germline CDR1 reads MNHNS; CDR2 reads SASEGT. CDR3 loop: CASSYNAGTEYQPQHF. CDR3 sequence (DNA): TGTGCCAGCAGTTACAACGCCGGGACGGAATATCAGCCCCAGCATTTT.

In its sample, this clonotype is medium-sized (0.01 to 0.1%). The V call is TRBV30, the J call TRBJ1-6; D is possibly TRBD1 (5 bases). The V end was cut by 5 bases, the J end by 9 bases, with 14 bases between. Germline values: CDR1 GTSNPN, CDR2 SVGIG (reference sequence). CDR3 length: 13 amino acids. CDR3 nucleotides: TGTGCCTGGCGAGGACAAGACCTTTCACCCCTCCACTTT. Amino acids: CAWRGQDLSPLHF. The complete variable domain, with remaining parts taken from reference TRBV30 and TRBJ1-6, reads SQTIHQWPATLVQPVGSPLSLECTVEGTSNPNLYWYRQAAGRGLQLLFYSVGIGQISSEVPQNLSASRPQDRQFILSSKKLLLSDSGFYLCAWRGQDLSPLHFGNGTRLTVT.

This clonotype was seen repeatedly, ten times or more. The rearrangement links TRBV11-3 to TRBJ2-5; 11 bases line up with TRBD2. Germline trimming cut 5 bases from V and 2 bases from J; bases unmatched to any gene: 4. This CDR3 comprises 15 residues. Germline CDR1 SGHNT, CDR2 YENEEA. The CDR3 reads CASSPGLAAQETQYF. The CDR3 nucleotides read TGTGCCAGCAGCCCGGGACTAGCGGCACAAGAGACCCAGTACTTC.